This entry lists 26 T cell receptor beta chains sequenced from one sample in a study of blood T cell repertoires in COVID-19. Some clones are missing from TCRdb's copy, which holds only in-frame ones; the method was immunoSEQ multiplex PCR. The table lists around 380,000 clones, roughly 77% of them singletons. Sequenced material: peripheral blood. The receptors shown here come from a human donor with acute or convalescent COVID-19. The donor label of this sample is uncertain.

V and J are TRBV12-3 or TRBV12-4 and TRBJ1-6; 7 bases match TRBD1. CDR3 size: 12 residues. Germline trimming cut 5 bases from V and 13 bases from J; bases unmatched to any gene: 5. This CDR3 reads CASSALQGPLHF. The DNA for the CDR3 is TGTGCCAGCAGTGCCCTACAGGGGCCCCTCCACTTT.

This clone was found once. This chain connects TRBV27 to TRBJ1-2; D ambiguous. The V end lost 6 bases, the J end lost 7 bases, and 27 bases lay between the germline ends. Germline CDR1 reads MNHEY; CDR2 reads SMNVEV (reference sequence). CDR3 length equals 17 residues. The CDR3 nucleotides read TGTGCCAGCAGCCGCCTAAACCGGGAAGGTTTTTTGGGTGGCTACACCTTC. It encodes CASSRLNREGFLGGYTF.

J is TRBJ2-7 and V is TRBV29-1; 11 bases agree with TRBD1. Germline CDR1 SQVTM, CDR2 ANQGSEA. The CDR3 length is 15 residues. V lost 0 bases, J lost 4 bases, and 5 bases stayed unmatched. CDR3 DNA sequence: TGCAGCGTTGAAGACCGGGACAGGGGGGGGTACGAGCAGTACTTC. Protein: CSVEDRDRGGYEQYF.

This sequence joins TRBV30 and TRBJ1-5; TRBD1 is a possible D gene (5 bases). V was pared by 2 bases and J by 1 base, with 9 bases between. Germline CDR1 is GTSNPN and CDR2 is SVGIG (reference sequence). The CDR3 has 14 amino acids. CDR3 sequence reads: CAWSKSGSNQPQHF. DNA for the CDR3: TGTGCCTGGAGTAAATCAGGGAGCAATCAGCCCCAGCATTTT.

In this sample, this clone turned up a few times. The chain recombines TRBV3-1 (or the pseudogene TRBV3-2) with TRBJ2-1; the D is unclear. The CDR3 extends over 15 amino acids. Germline V CDR1 and CDR2: LGHDT, YNNKEL (reference sequence). V was pared by 2 bases and J by 3 bases, with 11 bases between. CDR3 sequence reads: CASSQWSDLYNEQFF. The CDR3 coding sequence is TGTGCCAGCAGCCAATGGTCAGATCTCTACAATGAGCAGTTCTTC.

This clone occurred a few times. This chain joins TRBV6-5 and TRBJ2-1; D is possibly TRBD2 (5 bases). Germline values: CDR1 MNHEY, CDR2 SVGAGI. The CDR3 loop spans 15 amino acids. Between the trimmed V and J ends, which lost 6 bases and 0 bases, there was a span of 12 bases. The CDR3 here is CASRGLANSYNEQFF. The CDR3 bases are TGTGCCAGCAGAGGATTAGCGAACTCCTACAATGAGCAGTTCTTC.

The chain combines TRBV27 with TRBJ2-3; TRBD2 agrees at 8 bases. The CDR3 contains 17 residues. With 3 bases clipped from V and 0 bases from J, the junction kept 8 bases outside the gene matches. Germline loops: CDR1 MNHEY, CDR2 SMNVEV (reference sequence). Written as DNA, the CDR3 is TGTGCCAGCAGTTTGACTCGCGGGAGGACTAGCACAGATACGCAGTATTTT. This gives the protein CASSLTRGRTSTDTQYF.

The V gene is TRBV28, the J gene TRBJ1-4; a possible D gene is TRBD1 (5 bases). Germline CDR1 MDHEN, CDR2 SYDVKM. V was shortened by 6 bases and J by 2 bases, with 13 bases between the two germline ends. The CDR3 covers 15 residues. CDR3 residues: CASSSPRQTNEKLFF. The CDR3 DNA is TGTGCCAGCAGCTCCCCGCGACAGACTAATGAAAAACTGTTTTTT.

The rearrangement joins TRBV14 to TRBJ1-5, with D tentatively TRBD1 (6 bases). This CDR3 has 13 residues. Trimming stripped 4 bases from V and 5 bases from J, with 9 bases between. CDR1 is SGHDN and CDR2 is FVKESK in the germline V gene. The CDR3 here is CASSRQADQPQHF. CDR3 DNA sequence: TGTGCCAGCAGCCGACAGGCCGATCAGCCCCAGCATTTT.

The chain carries TRBV11-2 and TRBJ1-2; 8 bases line up with TRBD1. This CDR3 region has 14 residues. V lost 4 bases and J lost 7; bases outside the gene matches: 8. The germline gives CDR1 SGHAT, CDR2 FQNNGV. As DNA, the CDR3 is TGTGCCAGCAGCTCCGACAGGACAGGGTTTGGCTACACCTTC. Its translation is CASSSDRTGFGYTF.

The J gene is TRBJ2-7, the V gene TRBV28; 8 bases map to TRBD1. V lost 6 bases to trimming and J lost 0 bases; unmatched junction nucleotides: 13. This CDR3 comprises 17 residues. Looked up from germline, CDR1 is MDHEN and CDR2 is SYDVKM. CDR3 in amino acids: CASSLPGTGPSSYEQYF. Written as DNA, the CDR3 is TGTGCCAGCAGCCTCCCCGGGACAGGTCCTAGCTCCTACGAGCAGTACTTC. The whole variable domain, remainder taken from reference TRBV28 and TRBJ2-7, is DVKVTQSSRYLVKRTGEKVFLECVQDMDHENMFWYRQDPGLGLRLIYFSYDVKMKEKGDIPEGYSVSREKKERFSLILESASTNQTSMYLCASSLPGTGPSSYEQYFGPGTRLTVT.

This chain links TRBV3-1 (or the pseudogene TRBV3-2) with TRBJ2-3; 9 nucleotides align to TRBD2. The CDR3 has 17 amino acids. Germline lookup yields CDR1 LGHDT and CDR2 YNNKEL (reference sequence). V was clipped by 0 bases and J by 4 bases; unmatched bases: 8. CDR3 nucleotides: TGTGCCAGCAGCCAAGATACCCTAGCGGGGTCATCAGATACGCAGTATTTT. It translates to CASSQDTLAGSSDTQYF.

The genes are TRBV7-2 and TRBJ2-2, with D tentatively TRBD2 (5 bases). V lost 5 bases, J lost 8 bases, and 15 bases lay in between. The CDR3 loop spans 14 amino acids. Germline values: CDR1 SGHTA, CDR2 FQGNSA. CDR3 DNA: TGTGCCAGCAGCGCTCCCGGGGTTCGGGGGGAGCTGTTTTTT. It specifies CASSAPGVRGELFF. Full variable domain (remainder filled in from reference TRBV7-2 and TRBJ2-2): GAGVSQSPSNKVTEKGKDVELRCDPISGHTALYWYRQSLGQGLEFLIYFQGNSAPDKSGLPSDRFSAERTGGSVSTLTIQRTQQEDSAVYLCASSAPGVRGELFFGEGSRLTVL.

V usage is TRBV28 and J usage is TRBJ2-7; no clear D gene. Germline assignment: CDR1 MDHEN and CDR2 SYDVKM. CDR3 length equals 11 residues. V was pared by 3 bases and J by 7 bases, with 7 bases between. CDR3 nucleotides: TGTGCCAGCAGTTTGATTGCGGAGCAGTACTTC. It encodes CASSLIAEQYF.

Turning to this clone: Compared with germline, one end of the junction differs, possibly owing to a read error. The V gene is TRBV7-2, the J gene TRBJ1-3; a possible D gene is TRBD1 (6 bases). From germline, CDR1 is SGHTA and CDR2 FQGNSA. This CDR3 is 13 amino acids long. The CDR3 bases are TGTGCCAGCAGCTTAGTGAGGACAGCCCGCGCCAGTTTT. Translating it yields CASSLVRTARASF.

This clone was recorded once. V and J are TRBV9 and TRBJ2-1; TRBD2 matches 8 bases. J lost 1 base, V lost 2 bases, and 2 bases had no gene match. Germline V gene sequence: CDR1 SGDLS, CDR2 YYNGEE. CDR3 size: 15 residues. For the CDR3, the DNA is TGTGCCAGCAGCGTTGGACTAGCATCCTACAATGAGCAGTTCTTC. Translating it yields CASSVGLASYNEQFF. Using reference TRBV9 and TRBJ2-1 for the parts outside the CDR3, the full variable domain is DSGVTQTPKHLITATGQRVTLRCSPRSGDLSVYWYQQSLDQGLQFLIQYYNGEERAKGNILERFSAQQFPDLHSELNLSSLELGDSALYFCASSVGLASYNEQFFGPGTRLTVL.

This chain links TRBV29-1 with TRBJ2-7; 8 bases match TRBD2. With V trimmed by 3 bases and J by 7 bases, 11 bases remained unmatched. The CDR3 is 14 amino acids. In germline, CDR1 is SQVTM, CDR2 ANQGSEA. CDR3 amino acids: CSVDPGGGPGEQYF. CDR3 coding DNA: TGCAGCGTTGACCCCGGCGGGGGGCCAGGGGAGCAGTACTTC.

The rearrangement links TRBV6-5 to TRBJ1-1; D not certain. CDR3 size: 13 residues. V lost 6 bases to trimming and J lost 1 base, with 9 bases between them. CDR1 and CDR2 from the germline V gene are MNHEY and SVGAGI. CDR3 nucleotide sequence: TGTGCCAGCAGCCCGACACGGAACACTGAAGCTTTCTTT. It yields the protein CASSPTRNTEAFF.

The chain has TRBV19 and TRBJ1-1; D perhaps matches TRBD1 (5 bases). Trimming removed 3 bases from V and 5 bases from J, with 25 bases in between. The CDR3 runs to 18 residues. Germline CDR1 reads LNHDA; CDR2 reads SQIVND (reference sequence). CDR3 sequence (DNA): TGTGCCAGTAGTATTCCGGGCAGGGTAAGGGGAACGAGGACTGAAGCTTTCTTT. Protein: CASSIPGRVRGTRTEAFF.

This clone was seen only a few times. The genes are TRBV2 and TRBJ1-4, with 8 bases identical to TRBD1. The ends lost 3 bases at V and 7 bases at J; junction bases unmatched: 7. CDR1 and CDR2 (germline): SNHLY, FYNNEI. CDR3 length equals 15 residues. The CDR3 is CASSDTGQGGEKLFF. In DNA, the CDR3 is TGTGCCAGCAGTGACACTGGACAGGGCGGTGAAAAACTGTTTTTT.

This sequence joins TRBV28 and TRBJ1-1; the D is unclear. Germline V lookup: CDR1 MDHEN, CDR2 SYDVKM. V lost 6 bases, J lost 1 base, and 6 bases lay in between. The CDR3 has 12 residues. CDR3 sequence: CASREQNTEAFF. The DNA of the CDR3 is TGTGCCAGCAGAGAACAGAACACTGAAGCTTTCTTT.

CDR3 sequence (DNA): TGCGCCAGCAGCTACAACCAACAGGGTAGGGAGCAGTTCTTC. This gives the protein CASSYNQQGREQFF. The rearrangement uses TRBV5-1 and TRBJ2-1, with TRBD1 as a possible D gene (6 bases). V was clipped by 3 bases and J by 10 bases, with 17 bases between them. Germline values: CDR1 SGHRS, CDR2 YFSETQ. The length of the CDR3 is 14 residues.

This chain connects TRBV11-2 to TRBJ1-2, with TRBD1 matching 7 bases. There are 15 residues in the CDR3. Germline lookup yields CDR1 SGHAT and CDR2 FQNNGV. The V segment lost 1 base and the J segment 4 bases; nucleotides outside the gene matches: 6. CDR3: CASSLGPGGTYGYTF. CDR3 bases: TGTGCCAGCAGCTTAGGTCCAGGGGGGACCTATGGCTACACCTTC.

The chain combines TRBV7-6 with TRBJ1-6, with a weak D call TRBD1 (6 bases). The CDR3 has 14 residues. Germline V gene sequence: CDR1 SGHVS, CDR2 FNYEAQ. With 5 bases removed from V and 9 bases from J, the gap between germline ends came to 14 bases. The CDR3 region is CASSATGITSPLHF. The CDR3 region has the DNA TGTGCCAGCAGCGCAACAGGGATAACTTCACCCCTCCACTTT.

The V and J genes are TRBV27 and TRBJ2-3; 9 bases align to TRBD2. CDR1 and CDR2 from the germline V gene are MNHEY and SMNVEV (reference sequence). The CDR3 totals 17 residues. V lost 4 bases, J lost 5 bases, and 13 bases stayed unmatched. The CDR3 DNA follows: TGTGCCAGCAGTTCCTCGGTTAGCGGGGGCTTTCAAGATACGCAGTATTTT. Residues: CASSSSVSGGFQDTQYF.

V is TRBV5-1 and J is TRBJ2-7; the match to TRBD1 covers 9 bases. The CDR3 contains 15 residues. From germline, CDR1 is SGHRS and CDR2 YFSETQ. V trimming: 0 bases; J trimming: 3 bases; junction bases outside the gene matches: 4. CDR3 sequence (DNA): TGCGCCAGCAGCTTGGGGGGACAGGGAGACTACGAGCAGTACTTC. Its translation is CASSLGGQGDYEQYF.